The source of this T cell receptor beta chain is a study of blood T cell repertoires in COVID-19. Overall study: Acute and convalescent COVID-19 samples came from the United States, Italy and Spain. Sources were T cells, B-cell-depleted T cells, or PBMCs; the material itself was cDNA or gDNA.

In the original analysis: Researchers report that nucleated cell counts were estimated from reference gene primer amplification. The repertoire was sequenced with immunoSEQ multiplex PCR; TCRdb's copy has only in-frame clones and lacks some. V and J calls and clone size follow that table, whereas D and trimming were derived from the DNA. This sample has 70,000 to 100,000 clones, with about 88% found just once. This clone was seen only once. V shed 0 bases and J shed 4 bases, with 14 bases lying between them. Germline values: CDR1 MNHNY, CDR2 SVGAGI (reference sequence). The CDR3 covers 16 residues. This receptor was obtained from a man of 80 years or more with active or convalescent COVID-19. This chain links TRBV6-6 with TRBJ2-3; D unclear. Sequenced sample: peripheral blood. CDR3 residues: CASSYSRSVRADTQYF. The CDR3, as DNA: TGTGCCAGCAGTTACTCGCGAAGCGTTCGAGCAGATACGCAGTATTTT.